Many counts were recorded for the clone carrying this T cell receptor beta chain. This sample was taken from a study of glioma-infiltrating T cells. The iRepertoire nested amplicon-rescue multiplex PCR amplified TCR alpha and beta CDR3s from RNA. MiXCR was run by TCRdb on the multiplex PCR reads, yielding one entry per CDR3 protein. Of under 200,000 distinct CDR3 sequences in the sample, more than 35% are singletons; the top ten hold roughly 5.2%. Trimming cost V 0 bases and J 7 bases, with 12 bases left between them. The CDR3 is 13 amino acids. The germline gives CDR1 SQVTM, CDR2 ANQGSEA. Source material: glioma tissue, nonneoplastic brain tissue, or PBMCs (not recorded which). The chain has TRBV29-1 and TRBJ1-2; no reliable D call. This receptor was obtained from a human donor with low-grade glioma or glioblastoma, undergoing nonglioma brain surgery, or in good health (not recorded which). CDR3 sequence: CSVEERDQVGYTF. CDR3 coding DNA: TGCAGCGTTGAAGAAAGAGACCAAGTTGGCTACACCTTC.